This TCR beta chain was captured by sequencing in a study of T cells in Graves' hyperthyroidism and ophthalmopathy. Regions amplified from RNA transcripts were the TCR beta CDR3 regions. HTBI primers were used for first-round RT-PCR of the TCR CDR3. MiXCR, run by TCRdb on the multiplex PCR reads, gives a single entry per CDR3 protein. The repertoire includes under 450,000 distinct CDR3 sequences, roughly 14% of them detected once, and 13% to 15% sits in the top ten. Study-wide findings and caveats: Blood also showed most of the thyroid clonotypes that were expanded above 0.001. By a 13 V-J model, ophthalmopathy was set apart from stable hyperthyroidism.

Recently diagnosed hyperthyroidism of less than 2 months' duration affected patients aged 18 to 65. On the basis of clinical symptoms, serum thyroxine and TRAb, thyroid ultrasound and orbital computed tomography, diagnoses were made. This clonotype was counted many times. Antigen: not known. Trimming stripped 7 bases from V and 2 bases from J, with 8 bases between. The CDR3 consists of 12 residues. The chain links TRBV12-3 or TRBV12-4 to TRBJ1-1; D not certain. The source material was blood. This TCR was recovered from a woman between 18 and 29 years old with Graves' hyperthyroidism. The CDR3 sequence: CASNEGNTEAFF. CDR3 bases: TGTGCCAGCAATGAGGGAAACACTGAAGCTTTCTTT.